This T cell receptor (beta chain) stems from a study of naive and memory T cell subsets. On this clonotype: Its antigen is undetermined.

Study-level findings and limits: A few larger clonotypes appeared in naive repertoires, especially CD8, possibly memory cells re-expressing CD45RA.

Both TRBC1 and TRBC2 were covered by a beta constant-region primer of two equimolar oligonucleotides. Ligated cDNA was amplified by four rounds of PCR with nested alpha and beta constant-region primers and SP2. TCRdb ran MiXCR on the UMI-ligation and nested PCR reads and lists one entry per CDR3 protein. The repertoire includes under 150,000 distinct CDR3 sequences, approximately 21% of them detected once, and 0.5% to 0.75% sits in the top ten. Sequencing used naive CD8+ T cells from blood. The TCR was taken from a human donor in good health.

The CDR3 DNA reads as TGTGCCAGCAGGCTAGAGACGGGACAGGGTATTGAAGCTTTCTTT. Amino acids: CASRLETGQGIEAFF. The genes are TRBV28 and TRBJ1-1, with 9 bases fitting TRBD1. The trim removed 6 bases at V and 7 bases at J, leaving 12 bases unmatched. The CDR3 consists of 15 residues. The germline CDR1 and CDR2 sequences are MDHEN and SYDVKM. The full variable domain, its missing parts supplied by reference TRBV28 and TRBJ1-1, is DVKVTQSSRYLVKRTGEKVFLECVQDMDHENMFWYRQDPGLGLRLIYFSYDVKMKEKGDIPEGYSVSREKKERFSLILESASTNQTSMYLCASRLETGQGIEAFFGQGTRLTVV.